This TCR beta chain was recovered during a study of control samples from healthy donors and cancer patients. Looked up from germline, CDR1 is MGHRA and CDR2 is YSYEKL. The CDR3 spans 15 residues. Trimming at V came to 3 bases and at J to 2 bases, leaving 7 bases not matched to a gene. Libraries were prepared by immunoSEQ multiplex PCR; TCRdb keeps only in-frame clonotypes and omits some of them. This table holds around 140,000 clones, 80% to 95% found once. Sequencing was performed on blood. This sequence originates from a middle-aged man in good health. The chain couples TRBV4-1 to TRBJ2-7; 7 bases align to TRBD1. CDR3 DNA sequence: TGCGCCAGCAGCCAGTTGACAGGGTCGCCCTACGAGCAGTACTTC. Protein: CASSQLTGSPYEQYF.